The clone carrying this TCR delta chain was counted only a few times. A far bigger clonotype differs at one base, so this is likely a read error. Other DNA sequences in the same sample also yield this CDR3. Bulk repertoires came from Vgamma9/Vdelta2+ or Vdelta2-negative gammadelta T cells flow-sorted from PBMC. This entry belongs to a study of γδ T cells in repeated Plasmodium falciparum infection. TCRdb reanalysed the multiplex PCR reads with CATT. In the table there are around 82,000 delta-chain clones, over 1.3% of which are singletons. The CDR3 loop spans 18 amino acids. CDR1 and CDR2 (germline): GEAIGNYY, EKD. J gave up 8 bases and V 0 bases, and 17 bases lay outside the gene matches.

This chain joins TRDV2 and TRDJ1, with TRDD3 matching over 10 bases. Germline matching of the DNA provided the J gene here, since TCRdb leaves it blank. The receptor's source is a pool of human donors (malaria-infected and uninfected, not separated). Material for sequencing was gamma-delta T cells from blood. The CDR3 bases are TGTGCCTGTGACACCCTGTACACTGGGGGATCTTACTTCGGCAAACTCATCTTT. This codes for CACDTLYTGGSYFGKLIF.